The T cell receptor beta chain under discussion was sequenced for a study of blood T cell repertoires in COVID-19. Only in-frame clones appear in the TCRdb table, and some are missing; sequencing was by immunoSEQ multiplex PCR. The table has more than 300,000 clones, roughly 90% seen once. This clone appeared a single time. The CDR3 length is 13 residues. The V gene end was trimmed by 5 bases and the J gene end by 7 bases; junction bases not matched to a gene: 7. CDR1 SEHNR and CDR2 FQNEAQ come from the germline V gene (reference sequence). This sequence joins TRBV7-9 and TRBJ2-5; 7 bases match TRBD1. This TCR derives from a man younger than 35 who had recovered from COVID-19. The specimen was peripheral blood. Here the CDR3 reads CASSARDSPTQYF. The CDR3, as DNA: TGTGCCAGCAGCGCTAGGGACAGCCCGACCCAGTACTTC.